This T cell receptor (beta chain) was sequenced during a study of T cells in Graves' hyperthyroidism and ophthalmopathy (dated by TCRdb to between 2019 and 2020). At the level of the whole study: Peripheral blood samples were taken at initial diagnosis, before any treatment was given. Once sampling was done, hyperthyroidism patients were given methimazole at a starting dose of 30 mg daily, whereas ophthalmopathy patients were given high-dose intravenous methylprednisolone. TCR V-J signatures able to tell the groups apart were searched for in a discovery cohort of about a hundred patients, of whom roughly 42 had Graves' ophthalmopathy and 57 had stable Graves' hyperthyroidism. The 75 to 100 discovery patients were randomly split 7:3 into training and test sets. Whether ophthalmopathy could be predicted prospectively was tested in an independent validation cohort made up of roughly 19 hyperthyroidism patients plus 17 patients who later progressed to ophthalmopathy. The study also compared thyroid tissue and blood T-cell repertoires from roughly six Graves' hyperthyroidism patients. The paper describes TCR Vbeta CDR3 sequencing of 120 to 150 peripheral blood samples, made up of roughly 45 ophthalmopathy patients, some 76 hyperthyroidism patients and around 17 progressor patients.

Taken from the germline V gene, the CDR1 and CDR2 loops are SNHLY and FYNNEI. The cysteine opens and the phenylalanine closes a CDR3 of 16 amino acids. Only CDR3 DNA is held: 48 bases, read in frame from base 1. V is clipped by 7 bases and J by 0 bases, and the sequence between their germline boundaries is 18 bases long. The TCR beta CDR3 regions were amplified from RNA transcripts. The first round of RT-PCR for the TCR CDR3 was performed with the HTBI primer set and the Qiagen OneStep RT-PCR kit. Libraries were constructed in a second round of multiplex PCR, after which size selection and purification were carried out. The libraries were sequenced on an Illumina HiSeq2000 using paired-end 100 bp reads. In the original analysis: SOAPnuke was used to process the raw data, throwing out any read that contained adapters or uncalled bases, had a mean Phred below 15, or lacked an exact constant-primer or identifier match. COPE v1.2.5 was used to merge high-quality paired reads, and clonotypes were defined as unique nucleotide sequences. MiTCR v1.1 was used to align clonotypes to the IMGT TRBV, TRBD and TRBJ reference segments. Only V-J combinations with frequency above 0.0001, covering 99% to 99.2% of repertoires, were analysed. A TCS score was defined as the ratio of F50 (clonal expansion) to E x V (chaos), with BLOSUM62-based TCRdist applied between CDR3 peptides within each V-J. Welch's t-statistics and random forest reduced 514 V-J features to about 12, which were used in a naive Bayes classifier (R e1071). In-frame beta chains were kept once TCRdb had trimmed the public reads at Q25 with fastp and called clones with MiXCR. Identical CDR3 protein sequences are pooled into one entry, listed with their most common genes and DNA. The V and J calls reflect TCRdb's pipeline rather than the authors' work. Within this sample are more than 450,000 distinct CDR3 sequences, with around 15% of them counted one time only. The ten most abundant clones make up over 11% of the sample.

Stable Graves' hyperthyroidism was defined as the absence of progression to ophthalmopathy over 18 months of follow-up. Hyperthyroidism patients were newly diagnosed, had a disease duration of under 2 months, and were aged 18 to 65 years. Any patient with an uncontrolled infection, another autoimmune disease, pregnancy or lactation was excluded. Diagnoses were based on clinical symptoms, serum thyroxine and TRAb, thyroid ultrasound and orbital computed tomography. PBMCs were isolated from 7.5 to 10 ml of fresh peripheral blood by Ficoll-Paque density gradient centrifugation. Trizol reagent was used to extract total RNA, and RNA quality was then checked on an Agilent 2100 Bioanalyzer. General study outcomes and caveats: No statistical method was used to fix the sample size in advance, and group allocation was not hidden from the investigators. In cross-validation, a model built on a 13 V-J signature told ophthalmopathy apart from stable hyperthyroidism with approximately 91% sensitivity and around 83% specificity, and in testing the same model reached 80%/75%. Most expanded thyroid clonotypes (frequency above 0.001) were also found in blood, which suggests that blood repertoires may mirror thyroid immune responses. In validation, the model predicted progression to ophthalmopathy a median of 6.5 months before onset, with over 60% sensitivity and about 75% specificity.

On this clonotype: This receptor's antigen is unknown. No quality values exist for individual bases; no much larger clone is one base distant.

The chain uses TRBV2 and TRBJ2-5; the D gene is perhaps TRBD2, on 5 matching bases. The sequenced sample was blood. The sequence was collected from a woman aged 40-49 years with Graves' hyperthyroidism. The bases read TGTGCCAGCATGAGGGTGGGAGCCCGGTACCAAGAGACCCAGTACTTC. It translates as CASMRVGARYQETQYF.